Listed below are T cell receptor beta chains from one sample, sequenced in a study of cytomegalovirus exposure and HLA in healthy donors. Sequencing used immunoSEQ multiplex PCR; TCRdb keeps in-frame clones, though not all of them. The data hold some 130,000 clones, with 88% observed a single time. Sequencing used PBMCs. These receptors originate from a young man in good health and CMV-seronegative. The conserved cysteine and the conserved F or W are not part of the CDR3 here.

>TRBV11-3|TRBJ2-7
ASSSGHSYEQY
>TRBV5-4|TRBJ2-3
AKRGDREDTQY
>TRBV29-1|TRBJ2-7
SVEDPTGGTVQQY
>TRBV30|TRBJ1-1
ASSPVNTEAF
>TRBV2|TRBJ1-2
ASSRPELRTGGSGYT
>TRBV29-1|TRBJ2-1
SVASGFRMNNEQF
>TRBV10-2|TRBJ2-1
ASSDLGQGSGYSYNEQF
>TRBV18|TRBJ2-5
ASSPPETSGQPETQY
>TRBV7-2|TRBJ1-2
ASSRDRLANYGYT
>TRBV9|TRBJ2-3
ASSVGIAGPENTDTQY
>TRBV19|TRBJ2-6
ASSSGTASSGANVLT
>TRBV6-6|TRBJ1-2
ASSYPGQGRYGYT
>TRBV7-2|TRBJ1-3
ASSPLTGARGNTIY
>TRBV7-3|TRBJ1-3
ASSLNGAGAPGNTIY
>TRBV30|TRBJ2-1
AWRSGRAYEQF
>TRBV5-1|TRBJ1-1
ASSGTGLGTEAF
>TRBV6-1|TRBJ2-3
ASNPGTIPDTQY
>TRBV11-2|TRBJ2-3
ASSPGTWRESTDTQY
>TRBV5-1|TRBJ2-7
ASRKTRGREVYEQY
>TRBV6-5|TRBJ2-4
ASSGRGIAKNIQY
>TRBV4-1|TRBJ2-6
ASSPPSGANVLT
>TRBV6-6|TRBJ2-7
ASTQTLAGGYEQY
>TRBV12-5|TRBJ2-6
ASGPGTGANVLT
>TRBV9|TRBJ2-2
ASSVPLAGGDTGELF
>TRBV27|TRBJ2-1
ASSRPRDNANEQF
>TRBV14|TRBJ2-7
ASSQDRAWEQY
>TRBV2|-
ASRGGSTYEQY
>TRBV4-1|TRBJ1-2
ASSQELPGNYGYT
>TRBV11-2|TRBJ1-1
ASSLGHYEAF
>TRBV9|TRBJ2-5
ASSARQIQETQY
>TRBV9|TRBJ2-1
ASSVSEGRRGEQF
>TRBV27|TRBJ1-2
ASSPTGNYGYT
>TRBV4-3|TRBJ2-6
ASSQDPRSGANVLT
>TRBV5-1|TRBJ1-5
ASSPQGLNQPQH
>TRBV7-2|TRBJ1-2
ASSSDRGNGYT
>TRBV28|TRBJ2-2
ASSSQGAPNTGELF
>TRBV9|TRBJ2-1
ASSLPRLEQF
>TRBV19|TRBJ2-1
ASESGSLINEQF
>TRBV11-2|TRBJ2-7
ASKTGRGGYEQY
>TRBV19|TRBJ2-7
ASSTDYVREQY
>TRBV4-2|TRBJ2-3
ASSQEEGRGTDTQY
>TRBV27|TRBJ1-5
ASSSNPGGYSNQPQH
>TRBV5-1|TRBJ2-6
ASSFGSGANVLT
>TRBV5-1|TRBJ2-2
ASSWTGGNTGELF
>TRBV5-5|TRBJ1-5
ASSLGPGSNQPQH
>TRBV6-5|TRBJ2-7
ASRSGQKSSYEQY
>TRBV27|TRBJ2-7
ASSSPSRSLYEQY
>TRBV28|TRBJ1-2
ASSLLGGVGYT
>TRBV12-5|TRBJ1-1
ASGQGNTEAF
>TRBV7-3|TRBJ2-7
ASSSLGSHEQY
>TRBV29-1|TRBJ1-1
SYGRDTSFTEAF
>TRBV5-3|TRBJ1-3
ARSQLNKGTASSGNTIY
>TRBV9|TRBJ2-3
ASSTGVGRPTSTDTQY
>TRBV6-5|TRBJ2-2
ASSLTSGNTGELF
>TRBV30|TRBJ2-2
AWTGGNTGELF
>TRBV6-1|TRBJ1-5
ASSVRGNQPQH
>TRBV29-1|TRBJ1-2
SVEARGYGYT